Shown below are 19 T cell receptor beta chains from a single sample sequenced in a study of cytomegalovirus exposure and HLA in healthy donors. Both 60 Vbeta primers and 13 Jbeta primers went into the PCR. This table comes from immunoSEQ multiplex PCR, and its TCRdb copy is limited to in-frame clones, with some not included. The sample records under 200,000 clones, roughly 80% being singletons. The sequencing sample was made of PBMCs. These receptors were taken from a man aged 30 to 45 in good health and CMV-seropositive.

This clone was detected once. The chain uses TRBV12-5 and TRBJ1-2, with a possible D match to TRBD1 (5 bases). The CDR3 spans 12 residues. Germline V gene sequence: CDR1 LGHNT, CDR2 FRNRAP. The CDR3 DNA reads TGTGCAGCAGGTGGGGCCAACTATGGCTACACCTTC. It codes for CAAGGANYGYTF.

This clone was recorded a few times. The CDR3 DNA sequence: TGTGCCAGCTCACCTGGGACAGGGGAAAACACTGAAGCTTTCTTT. Residues: CASSPGTGENTEAFF. The chain couples TRBV18 to TRBJ1-1; 10 nucleotides agree with TRBD1. Germline V gene data show CDR1 as KGHSH and CDR2 as LQKENI. This CDR3 is built from 15 residues. Losses at the gene ends were 3 bases for V and 2 bases for J; bases not matched to a gene: 3.

The chain links TRBV30 to TRBJ2-3, with no clear D. Germline V gene lookup returns CDR1 GTSNPN and CDR2 SVGIG (reference sequence). V was pared by 2 bases and J by 1 base, with 7 bases between. This CDR3 is built from 13 residues. The CDR3 nucleotides read TGTGCCTGGAGTAGGAGCGGCACAGATACGCAGTATTTT. It encodes CAWSRSGTDTQYF.

This rearrangement joins TRBV6-1 to TRBJ1-3, with 7 bases matching TRBD1. V lost 2 bases to trimming and J lost 0 bases; unmatched junction nucleotides: 7. Germline CDR1 and CDR2: MNHNS and SASEGT. The CDR3 runs 17 residues. For the CDR3, the DNA is TGTGCCAGCAGTGAAATTCCGGGACAGCTCTCTGGAAACACCATATATTTT. Translation: CASSEIPGQLSGNTIYF.

The chain is built from TRBV10-3 and TRBJ2-5; maybe TRBD2 (5 bases). CDR3 size: 13 residues. Trimming took 10 bases from V and 4 from J, leaving 16 bases between them. Germline CDR1 reads ENHRY; CDR2 reads SYGVKD. The CDR3 coding sequence is TGTGCCACTACGGGCCCCGAGGGAGAGACCCAGTACTTC. This translates into CATTGPEGETQYF.

V gene TRBV11-2 combines with J gene TRBJ1-1, with D tentatively TRBD1 (5 bases). This CDR3 comprises 11 residues. In germline, CDR1 is SGHAT, CDR2 FQNNGV. Trimming removed 10 bases at V and 4 bases at J, with 10 bases between. CDR3: CATRQGTEAFF. The CDR3, as DNA: TGTGCCACTAGGCAGGGCACTGAAGCTTTCTTT.

This clone was observed once. V and J are TRBV23-1 and TRBJ2-5, with 10 positions matching TRBD1. TRBV23-1 carries the ORF label, with uncertain function. The V segment lost 4 bases and the J segment 4 bases; nucleotides outside the gene matches: 9. The CDR3 loop spans 16 amino acids. CDR3 in amino acids: CASSPGTGEFAETQYF. The CDR3 DNA is TGCGCCAGCAGTCCAGGGACAGGGGAGTTTGCAGAGACCCAGTACTTC.

V gene TRBV6-5 combines with J gene TRBJ2-2; weak D call: TRBD1 (5 bases). Looked up from germline, CDR1 is MNHEY and CDR2 is SVGAGI. There are 15 residues in the CDR3. The ends were cut back, 5 bases at V and 1 base at J, with 11 bases in the middle. The CDR3 loop reads CASSPVTGNTGELFF. Here the CDR3 DNA reads TGTGCCAGCAGTCCCGTTACAGGGAACACCGGGGAGCTGTTTTTT.

This clone was picked up a small number of times. The chain couples TRBV5-1 to TRBJ1-1; D is unresolved. Germline-derived CDR1 and CDR2 are SGHRS and YFSETQ. The CDR3 covers 13 residues. Between the trimmed V and J ends, which lost 0 bases and 8 bases, there was a span of 11 bases. CDR3 sequence reads: CASSLAGRREAFF. CDR3 sequence (DNA): TGCGCCAGCAGCTTGGCCGGCAGGAGGGAAGCTTTCTTT.

The genes are TRBV4-1 and TRBJ2-2; 8 nucleotides align to TRBD1. Trimming took 2 bases from V and 4 from J; bases not matched to a gene: 3. The CDR3 is made up of 15 amino acids. Germline-derived CDR1 and CDR2 are MGHRA and YSYEKL. In DNA form, the CDR3 reads TGCGCCAGCAGCCAACCGACAGGGGTCACCGGGGAGCTGTTTTTT. This codes for CASSQPTGVTGELFF.

The V gene is TRBV5-4, the J gene TRBJ2-7; 9 bases map to TRBD1. The ends lost 4 bases at V and 0 bases at J; junction bases unmatched: 5. Germline CDR1 SGHNT, CDR2 YYREEE (reference sequence). The CDR3 is 15 amino acids. This chain's CDR3 is CASSQAGQGSYEQYF. For the CDR3, the DNA is TGTGCCAGCAGCCAAGCGGGACAGGGCTCCTACGAGCAGTACTTC.

This chain links TRBV6-5 with TRBJ1-2; no clear D gene. The V and J ends lost 4 bases and 9 bases respectively, with 15 bases between them. Germline CDR1 reads MNHEY; CDR2 reads SVGAGI. CDR3 length: 13 amino acids. Here the CDR3 reads CASSSPGALRYTF. The CDR3 nucleotides read TGTGCCAGCAGTTCCCCGGGAGCCCTTCGCTACACCTTC.

Worth noting for this clone: This specimen includes other DNA sequences encoding the same CDR3. The V and J genes are TRBV29-1 and TRBJ1-1; 7 positions match TRBD1. The CDR3 runs 13 residues. CDR1 is SQVTM and CDR2 is ANQGSEA in the germline V gene. V trimming: 3 bases; J trimming: 1 base; junction bases outside the gene matches: 2. This CDR3 is CSVERQGNTEAFF. CDR3 nucleotide sequence: TGCAGCGTTGAGCGACAGGGGAACACTGAAGCTTTCTTT. Using reference TRBV29-1 and TRBJ1-1 for the parts outside the CDR3, the full variable domain is SAVISQKPSRDICQRGTSLTIQCQVDSQVTMMFWYRQQPGQSLTLIATANQGSEATYESGFVIDKFPISRPNLTFSTLTVSNMSPEDSSIYLCSVERQGNTEAFFGQGTRLTVV.

This rearrangement joins TRBV5-1 to TRBJ2-5; D possibly corresponds to TRBD1 (6 bases). Trimming removed 3 bases at V and 4 bases at J, with 13 bases between. Germline CDR1 reads SGHRS; CDR2 reads YFSETQ. CDR3 length equals 14 residues. Here the CDR3 reads CASSSPGQTETQYF. CDR3 bases: TGCGCCAGCAGCTCCCCGGGACAAACAGAGACCCAGTACTTC.

The V gene is TRBV10-3, the J gene TRBJ1-4; no definite D call. This CDR3 comprises 15 residues. CDR1 and CDR2 from the germline V gene are ENHRY and SYGVKD. V gave up 2 bases and J gave up 5 bases, with 12 bases separating them. The CDR3 bases are TGTGCCATCAGTGAGGGCGGCAGAAGGAATGAAAAACTGTTTTTT. Encoded protein: CAISEGGRRNEKLFF.

This sequence joins TRBV6-5 and TRBJ2-3; 10 positions agree with TRBD2. The CDR3 is 15 amino acids. Germline V gene sequence: CDR1 MNHEY, CDR2 SVGAGI. V shed 6 bases and J 6 bases; nucleotides not matched to a gene: 9. The CDR3 nucleotides are TGTGCCAGCAGAACGATAGCGGGGGGATCGGATACGCAGTATTTT. It yields the protein CASRTIAGGSDTQYF.

This clone was counted a single time. The CDR3 region is CASNEDRANTGELFF. The CDR3 bases are TGCGCCAGCAATGAAGACAGGGCGAACACCGGGGAGCTGTTTTTT. The rearrangement uses TRBV5-1 and TRBJ2-2; 7 nucleotides line up with TRBD1. This CDR3 comprises 15 residues. CDR1 is SGHRS and CDR2 is YFSETQ in the germline V gene. V was pared by 6 bases and J by 0 bases, with 5 bases of the junction left unmatched.

About this clone: One end of the junction does not line up with germline, which may come from a read error. V and J are TRBV4-3 and TRBJ2-5; D may be TRBD1 (5 bases). Germline CDR1 is LGHNA and CDR2 is YSLEER. The CDR3 contains 17 residues. DNA for the CDR3: TGCGCCAGCAGCCAATACTTCTTCAGGGCAGGGCAAGGGACCCAGTACTTC. Amino acids: CASSQYFFRAGQGTQYF.

The chain joins TRBV4-1 to TRBJ2-2; 7 nucleotides align to TRBD1. CDR1 MGHRA and CDR2 YSYEKL come from the germline V gene. This CDR3 has 17 amino acids. The V and J ends lost 1 base and 4 bases, in that order; junction bases with no gene match: 9. The CDR3 reads CASSQGLRGRGTGELFF. In DNA, the CDR3 is TGCGCCAGCAGCCAAGGGTTGAGGGGGCGCGGCACCGGGGAGCTGTTTTTT.